This TCR beta chain was recorded in a study of somatic mutations in cytotoxic T cells in rheumatoid arthritis. The CDR3 consists of 14 residues. Germline lookup yields CDR1 KGHSH and CDR2 LQKENI. Deletions cut 6 bases from V and 5 bases from J, with 16 bases between. In regard to this clone: Its antigen is currently unknown.

Study results and caveats: Within the rheumatoid arthritis patients, CD8+ clonality went up as age increased (Spearman r ≈ 0.5). The same was not true of the healthy controls. Slight underrepresentation of TRBV07 in rheumatoid arthritis patients was not adjusted for multiple comparisons. CD8+ T cells showed clonality that did not differ significantly between patients with rheumatoid arthritis and age-matched healthy controls.

How the authors handled the data: Matching published virus-specific TCRB sequences was rare for patient CD8+ clones that were larger than 1%. Only in-frame clones appear in the TCRdb table, and some are missing; sequencing was by immunoSEQ multiplex PCR. The V and J calls and clone size were taken over from that table, and D and trimming were inferred from the DNA. The sample has more than 12,000 clones, over 80% seen once; the top ten hold roughly 18%. The gene calls are TRBV18 and TRBJ1-1; D unclear. Input material: CD4+ T cells sorted from blood. This sequence originates from a man between 65 and 85 years old with rheumatoid arthritis. The chain's CDR3 is CASSSTGDFTEAFF. DNA of the CDR3: TGTGCCAGCTCCTCCACCGGGGATTTTACTGAAGCTTTCTTT.